The next 24 T cell receptor beta chains were all read from a single sample in a study of blood T cell repertoires in COVID-19. Profiled with immunoSEQ multiplex PCR; TCRdb holds only in-frame clones, not every one. The data contain around 76,000 clones, approximately 80% of them singletons. The specimen sequenced was peripheral blood. The receptor set was obtained from a young man with COVID-19, enrolled during active disease.

J is TRBJ1-1 and V is TRBV28, with 7 bases aligning to TRBD1. Trimming removed 1 base from V and 4 bases from J; junction bases left unmatched: 6. Germline V CDR1 and CDR2: MDHEN, SYDVKM. The CDR3 is 15 residues long. The CDR3 is CASSLSSRGVTEAFF. Here the CDR3 DNA reads TGTGCCAGCAGTTTATCAAGCAGGGGGGTCACTGAAGCTTTCTTT.

The chain uses TRBV19 and TRBJ2-3; possibly TRBD1 for D (5 bases). The CDR3 loop spans 13 amino acids. The V end was cut by 8 bases, the J end by 3 bases, with 12 bases between. Germline CDR1 and CDR2: LNHDA and SQIVND (reference sequence). CDR3 loop: CASGAANTDTQYF. The CDR3 nucleotides are TGTGCCAGTGGGGCAGCGAATACAGATACGCAGTATTTT.

V and J are TRBV27 and TRBJ2-1; the D gene is possibly TRBD2 (5 bases). V lost 1 base, J lost 13 bases, and 14 bases lay in between. Germline CDR1 MNHEY, CDR2 SMNVEV (reference sequence). The CDR3 contains 13 residues. CDR3 DNA: TGTGCCAGCAGTTTATTGGTTTCGGACTTACAGTTCTTC. This gives the protein CASSLLVSDLQFF.

The chain recombines TRBV24-1 with TRBJ2-4, with D possibly being TRBD2 (6 bases). This CDR3 has 15 residues. The germline V gene has CDR1 KGHDR and CDR2 SFDVKD. V dropped 4 bases and J dropped 1 base, with 10 bases sitting between them. CDR3: CATSESGAAKNIQYF. In DNA, the CDR3 is TGTGCCACCAGTGAATCGGGAGCGGCCAAAAACATTCAGTACTTC.

The rearrangement joins TRBV11-2 to TRBJ1-3, with TRBD1 matching 7 bases. Germline V gene sequence: CDR1 SGHAT, CDR2 FQNNGV. V gave up 5 bases and J gave up 0 bases; unmatched junction bases: 4. This CDR3 region has 15 residues. CDR3 in amino acids: CASSADRSSGNTIYF. CDR3 DNA: TGTGCCAGCAGCGCGGACAGGAGCTCTGGAAACACCATATATTTT.

This chain joins TRBV9 and TRBJ2-2, with 8 bases that match TRBD1. The CDR3 is 17 amino acids. The junction had 6 bases not matched to a gene; V was cut back by 0 bases and J by 2 bases. The germline CDR1 and CDR2 sequences are SGDLS and YYNGEE. The CDR3 region has the DNA TGTGCCAGCAGCGTAGGTGCCGGGACAGGTAACACCGGGGAGCTGTTTTTT. It translates to CASSVGAGTGNTGELFF.

This clone was counted once. This rearrangement joins TRBV12-3 or TRBV12-4 to TRBJ1-1; D is unclear. The CDR3 loop spans 12 amino acids. V was trimmed by 5 bases and J by 1 base, leaving 5 bases between them. This CDR3 reads CASSPRNTEAFF. DNA for the CDR3: TGTGCCAGCAGTCCCCGGAACACTGAAGCTTTCTTT.

This clone was seen just once. J is TRBJ1-1 and V is TRBV2; D uncertain. The CDR3 is 10 residues long. V lost 4 bases, J lost 11 bases, and 8 bases lay in between. CDR1 is SNHLY, CDR2 FYNNEI, per germline. This CDR3 reads CASSGYYAFF. The CDR3 DNA is TGTGCCAGCAGTGGGTACTACGCTTTCTTT.

For the CDR3, the DNA is TGTGCCACCAGTGACGCAGGACAAGGCAATGAGCAGTTCTTC. It codes for CATSDAGQGNEQFF. This rearrangement joins TRBV24-1 to TRBJ2-1; a weak D match, TRBD1 (5 bases). Trimming pared 4 bases from V and 6 bases from J, leaving 12 bases between. CDR1 and CDR2 from the germline V gene are KGHDR and SFDVKD. The CDR3 has 14 amino acids.

V gene TRBV3-1 (or the pseudogene TRBV3-2) combines with J gene TRBJ1-2, with D perhaps matching TRBD1 (5 bases). V was cut by 3 bases and J by 3 bases, with 11 bases left in between. Germline V gene sequence: CDR1 LGHDT, CDR2 YNNKEL (reference sequence). CDR3 length equals 14 residues. For the CDR3, the DNA is TGTGCCAGCAGCCAGGGGCTATCCGACTATGGCTACACCTTC. Protein product: CASSQGLSDYGYTF.

The chain has TRBV7-2 and TRBJ2-7, with D possibly matching TRBD2 (5 bases). Germline V gives CDR1 SGHTA, CDR2 FQGNSA. V was shortened by 1 base and J by 4 bases, with 14 bases between the two germline ends. The CDR3 is 15 residues long. The CDR3 nucleotides are TGTGCCAGCAGCTTAGTGAACACGGGGTATTACGAGCAGTACTTC. This translates into CASSLVNTGYYEQYF.

The rearrangement joins TRBV7-2 to TRBJ2-1, with D perhaps TRBD1 (6 bases). V was clipped by 5 bases and J by 7 bases, with 9 bases between them. From germline, CDR1 is SGHTA and CDR2 FQGNSA. The CDR3 covers 12 residues. CDR3 DNA: TGTGCCAGCAGCACCAGGGGAAATGAGCAGTTCTTC. Translating gives CASSTRGNEQFF. Complete variable domain (other parts from reference TRBV7-2 and TRBJ2-1): GAGVSQSPSNKVTEKGKDVELRCDPISGHTALYWYRQSLGQGLEFLIYFQGNSAPDKSGLPSDRFSAERTGGSVSTLTIQRTQQEDSAVYLCASSTRGNEQFFGPGTRLTVL.

In DNA form, the CDR3 reads TGTGCCAGCAGTTATTTCGGGACAACAGGAGACACCATATATTTT. Its translation is CASSYFGTTGDTIYF. The V gene is TRBV6-5, the J gene TRBJ1-3, with D perhaps matching TRBD1 (6 bases). Between the trimmed V and J ends, which lost 3 bases and 8 bases, there was a span of 17 bases. Germline V lookup: CDR1 MNHEY, CDR2 SVGAGI. The CDR3 spans 15 residues.

V and J are TRBV24-1 and TRBJ2-5, with TRBD1 identical over 8 bases. V was pared by 4 bases and J by 5 bases, with 5 bases of the junction left unmatched. The CDR3 extends over 14 amino acids. Germline lookup yields CDR1 KGHDR and CDR2 SFDVKD. The CDR3 DNA is TGTGCCACCAGTGAATATGGACAGGGTGAGACCCAGTACTTC. Its translation is CATSEYGQGETQYF.

This clone was counted between two and nine times. The rearrangement uses TRBV28 and TRBJ1-5, with TRBD1 as a possible D gene (5 bases). Trimming left V 6 bases short and J 4 bases short, with 13 bases between. CDR1 and CDR2 from the germline V gene are MDHEN and SYDVKM. The CDR3 contains 14 residues. The CDR3 here is CASSPPGENQPQHF. The CDR3 nucleotides are TGTGCCAGCAGCCCCCCGGGGGAGAATCAGCCCCAGCATTTT.

The CDR3 DNA sequence: TGTGCCAGCAGTTTATCTGCGGGGAGCAATCAGCCCCAGCATTTT. Encoded protein: CASSLSAGSNQPQHF. The V gene is TRBV28, the J gene TRBJ1-5, with D unclear. This CDR3 spans 15 amino acids. Germline CDR1 and CDR2: MDHEN and SYDVKM. V dropped 1 base and J dropped 1 base, with 8 bases sitting between them.

This clone was counted a single time. V and J are TRBV3-1 (or the pseudogene TRBV3-2) and TRBJ2-1; D gene uncertain. V lost 4 bases and J lost 4, with 5 bases in between. The CDR3 runs 12 residues. Per germline, CDR1 LGHDT and CDR2 YNNKEL (reference sequence). CDR3 protein: CASSPMYNEQFF. The CDR3 bases are TGTGCCAGCAGCCCAATGTACAATGAGCAGTTCTTC.

This clone has just one count. The chain has TRBV29-1 and TRBJ1-2; D gene uncertain. The CDR3 runs 12 residues. V shed 4 bases and J shed 7 bases, with 13 bases lying between them. Germline CDR1 reads SQVTM; CDR2 reads ANQGSEA. CDR3 DNA sequence: TGCAGCGTTGGCCCGACTGAGAGTGGCTACACCTTC. It codes for CSVGPTESGYTF.

The chain links TRBV28 to TRBJ1-6; D ambiguous. Germline V gene data show CDR1 as MDHEN and CDR2 as SYDVKM. The CDR3 length is 12 residues. V gave up 7 bases and J gave up 15 bases, with 16 bases separating them. The CDR3 here is CASTPPRGRLHF. As DNA, the CDR3 is TGTGCCAGCACTCCCCCCCGGGGTCGCCTCCACTTT.

The chain is built from TRBV7-2 and TRBJ2-7; perhaps TRBD1 as D (7 bases). The CDR3 covers 16 residues. Trimming left V 5 bases short and J 7 bases short, with 24 bases between. Looked up from germline, CDR1 is SGHTA and CDR2 is FQGNSA. This chain's CDR3 is CASSPRGNRGSGEQYF. Written as DNA, the CDR3 is TGTGCCAGCAGCCCCCGGGGGAACAGGGGATCTGGGGAGCAGTACTTC.

This chain links TRBV19 with TRBJ2-1, with 9 bases aligning to TRBD2. V trimming: 3 bases; J trimming: 7 bases; junction bases outside the gene matches: 7. The CDR3 contains 15 residues. CDR1 is LNHDA, CDR2 SQIVND, per germline (reference sequence). CDR3 region: CASSIRREGRNEQFF. In DNA, the CDR3 is TGTGCCAGTAGTATCCGGCGGGAGGGCCGTAATGAGCAGTTCTTC.

The chain is built from TRBV6-5 and TRBJ2-5; TRBD2 matches 12 bases. CDR1 MNHEY and CDR2 SVGAGI come from the germline V gene. The V gene end was trimmed by 4 bases and the J gene end by 2 bases; junction bases not matched to a gene: 2. This CDR3 spans 15 amino acids. The CDR3 DNA is TGTGCCAGCAGTTTCGGGACTAGCGGGCAAGAGACCCAGTACTTC. Its protein product is CASSFGTSGQETQYF.

The chain uses TRBV4-2 and TRBJ2-1; 11 bases line up with TRBD2. The CDR3 spans 16 residues. Germline V gene data show CDR1 as LGHNA and CDR2 as YNFKEQ. J was trimmed by 8 bases and V by 3 bases; bases with no gene match: 9. CDR3 region: CASSQVAGGAWDEQFF. The DNA of the CDR3 is TGTGCCAGCAGCCAGGTAGCGGGAGGGGCCTGGGATGAGCAGTTCTTC.

This chain links TRBV21-1 with TRBJ1-2; the table calls TRBD1, which could not be checked here. TRBV21-1 is shown as a pseudogene. This CDR3 spans 14 amino acids. In nucleotides, the CDR3 is TGTGCCAGCACGCTTGGGGGCGCCTTCTGTGGCTACACCTTC. It is translated as CASTLGGAFCGYTF.